The clone carrying this T cell receptor (beta chain) was seen only a few times. What it binds is not known. This sample was taken from a study of blood T cells in healthy people across ages. Next came a second PCR, run for about 7 to 12 cycles, which used a sample-barcoded 5' primer along with a J-beta primer mix. One entry per CDR3 protein results from TCRdb running MiXCR on the 5' RACE reads. The sample includes approximately 580,000 distinct CDR3 sequences, 24% of them seen just once. Findings and caveats of the study: In long-lived donors, naive CD4+ cell counts and diversity exceeded those of aged donors.

The same data also contributed to another study, on T cells of mothers and their children. That source adds: A few healthy Caucasian mothers, along with their six children, served as the donors. Every mother produced more than 8 million TCR beta CDR3 reads, whereas every child provided 3 million to 3.5 million. No persistent microchimeric T cell clones were detected at around 100 clones per million clonotypes sensitivity.

The sequenced sample consisted of blood. This sequence originates from a boy under 18 in good health.

For the CDR3, the DNA is TGTGCCAGCAGCTTAAACCAACGAGGCGTCTACGAGCAGTACTTC. Its translation is CASSLNQRGVYEQYF. This chain uses TRBV5-6 with TRBJ2-7; D is unresolved. CDR1 and CDR2 from the germline V gene are SGHDT and YYEEEE. The length of the CDR3 is 15 residues. The V end lost 2 bases, the J end lost 3 bases, and 15 bases lay between the germline ends.